These 8 T cell receptor beta chains share one sample of origin, sequenced in a study of shared clonotypes between healthy human individuals. The repertoire was sequenced with immunoSEQ multiplex PCR; TCRdb's copy has only in-frame clones and lacks some. Among about 2.3 million clones listed, around 93% were seen once. Sequenced material: naive CD4+ T cells from PBMCs. As for subset: CD45RA+ positively selected. These receptor sequences come from a man younger than 30 in good health. Some clones in this sample may be carry-over from other donors' samples.

V and J are TRBV18 and TRBJ2-1; weak D call: TRBD2 (6 bases). The V end was cut by 0 bases, the J end by 9 bases, with 18 bases between. This CDR3 contains 16 residues. The germline CDR1 and CDR2 sequences are KGHSH and LQKENI. CDR3 sequence: CASSPPVGGSGPEQFF. In DNA, the CDR3 is TGTGCCAGCTCACCACCGGTTGGAGGGTCCGGGCCTGAGCAGTTCTTC.

This chain uses TRBV6-4 with TRBJ2-2; 7 nucleotides line up with TRBD1. In germline, CDR1 is MRHNA, CDR2 SNTAGT. The CDR3 contains 14 residues. V lost 2 bases and J lost 6; bases outside the gene matches: 3. The CDR3 loop is CASSDDTGAGELFF. Written as DNA, the CDR3 is TGTGCCAGCAGTGACGACACAGGGGCCGGGGAGCTGTTTTTT.

The V call is TRBV29-1, the J call TRBJ1-5, with TRBD1 matching 8 bases. V dropped 5 bases and J dropped 6; count of bases not matched to a gene: 9. Germline V gene lookup returns CDR1 SQVTM and CDR2 ANQGSEA. CDR3 length: 14 amino acids. CDR3 residues: CSVSGGTGTQPQHF. CDR3 bases: TGCAGCGTTTCAGGAGGGACAGGCACTCAGCCCCAGCATTTT. Using reference TRBV29-1 and TRBJ1-5 for the parts outside the CDR3, the full variable domain is SAVISQKPSRDICQRGTSLTIQCQVDSQVTMMFWYRQQPGQSLTLIATANQGSEATYESGFVIDKFPISRPNLTFSTLTVSNMSPEDSSIYLCSVSGGTGTQPQHFGDGTRLSIL.

The chain couples TRBV10-3 to TRBJ2-7, with D tentatively TRBD2 (5 bases). Trimming removed 7 bases at V and 0 bases at J, with 13 bases between. Germline loops: CDR1 ENHRY, CDR2 SYGVKD. CDR3 length: 14 residues. The CDR3 here is CAINVGAVSYEQYF. In DNA form, the CDR3 reads TGTGCCATCAACGTGGGAGCGGTCTCCTACGAGCAGTACTTC.

The chain couples TRBV10-3 to TRBJ2-7, with 7 bases lining up with TRBD1. With 10 bases clipped from V and 3 bases from J, the junction kept 12 bases outside the gene matches. This CDR3 spans 14 amino acids. Germline lookup yields CDR1 ENHRY and CDR2 SYGVKD. CDR3 residues: CATSRTGPYYEQYF. The CDR3 DNA sequence: TGTGCCACCTCCCGGACAGGACCCTACTACGAGCAGTACTTC.

This clone has just a few counts. V is TRBV19 and J is TRBJ1-2; D is uncertain. The CDR3 is 11 residues long. The germline V gene has CDR1 LNHDA and CDR2 SQIVND (reference sequence). V was shortened by 10 bases and J by 6 bases, with 12 bases between the two germline ends. The CDR3 region has the DNA TGTGCCATCCGAAGGGATGATGGCTACACCTTC. It is translated as CAIRRDDGYTF.

The V and J genes are TRBV11-1 and TRBJ1-1; possibly TRBD1 for D (6 bases). Germline assignment: CDR1 SGHAT and CDR2 FQDESV (reference sequence). The CDR3 covers 15 residues. V was clipped by 5 bases and J by 2 bases, with 15 bases between them. The CDR3 reads CASSRYRVTNTEAFF. CDR3 nucleotides: TGTGCCAGCAGCCGATACAGGGTTACCAACACTGAAGCTTTCTTT.

The rearrangement links TRBV4-1 to TRBJ2-7; 7 nucleotides agree with TRBD1. This CDR3 comprises 18 residues. CDR1 is MGHRA, CDR2 YSYEKL, per germline. V was pared by 4 bases and J by 0 bases, with 15 bases of the junction left unmatched. The CDR3 is CASSLTVPTGPSSYEQYF. The CDR3 DNA reads as TGCGCCAGCAGCCTAACGGTACCGACAGGGCCCAGCTCCTACGAGCAGTACTTC.